This T cell receptor beta chain was observed in a study of shared clonotypes between healthy human individuals. Study-level information: CD4 naive and CD4 memory each took three plates per donor, while CD8 naive took two and CD8 memory one.

The investigators split CD4+ cells into a CD45RA+ naive subset and a CD45RA-negative memory subset. This clone was observed once. Its antigen is unknown. CDR3 length: 15 amino acids. Germline loops: CDR1 MNHNS, CDR2 SASEGT. The V end lost 8 bases, the J end lost 3 bases, and 17 bases lay between the germline ends. Findings of the study overall: Read depth was anticipated to influence clonotype sharing among donors.

Some clones are missing from TCRdb's copy, which holds only in-frame ones; the method was immunoSEQ multiplex PCR. The profile covers about 2.4 million clones, with roughly 93% appearing a single time and 0.36% taken by the ten largest. What was sequenced was naive CD4+ T cells from PBMCs. Subset defined: CD45RA+ positively selected. This TCR derives from a man younger than 30 in good health. Some clones in this sample may be carry-over from other donors' samples. This chain joins TRBV6-1 and TRBJ1-5, with D perhaps TRBD1 (5 bases). The CDR3 region is CASGAFSGANQPQHF. The CDR3 DNA is TGTGCCAGCGGGGCCTTTTCCGGAGCCAATCAGCCCCAGCATTTT.